Listed here are 21 T cell receptor beta chains from one sample, sequenced in a study of T cell responses to AZD1222 COVID-19 vaccine. Using immunoSEQ multiplex PCR, the repertoire was profiled, and TCRdb retains in-frame clones only, with some absent. The profile covers approximately 100,000 clones, with just under 95% appearing a single time and roughly 2% taken by the ten largest. The sample consisted of peripheral blood, taken on day 0 of AZD1222 vaccination. The receptors shown here come from an adult in good health.

The chain has TRBV12-3 or TRBV12-4 and TRBJ1-5; D call uncertain. Trimming took off 8 bases at V and 4 bases at J, with 9 bases between the two ends. The CDR3 covers 12 residues. This chain's CDR3 is CASRAMNQPQHF. The CDR3, as DNA: TGTGCCAGCCGGGCGATGAATCAGCCCCAGCATTTT.

V usage is TRBV18 and J usage is TRBJ1-1; weak D call: TRBD1 (5 bases). Between the trimmed V and J ends, which lost 4 bases and 1 base, there was a span of 7 bases. CDR3 length equals 13 residues. Germline values: CDR1 KGHSH, CDR2 LQKENI. DNA of the CDR3: TGTGCCAGCTCACGGGGGGAGAACACTGAAGCTTTCTTT. It translates to CASSRGENTEAFF.

The chain's CDR3 is CASSLWLGQSYPYSTDTQYF. CDR3 nucleotides: TGTGCCAGCAGTTTGTGGCTAGGACAGAGTTACCCGTATAGCACAGATACGCAGTATTTT. This rearrangement joins TRBV27 to TRBJ2-3, with D tentatively TRBD1 (6 bases). Trimming shortened V by 3 bases and J by 0 bases, and 25 bases separated the two germline ends. This CDR3 contains 20 residues. Germline lookup yields CDR1 MNHEY and CDR2 SMNVEV (reference sequence).

The chain links TRBV19 to TRBJ1-1; no clear D gene. The germline V and J ends were trimmed by 3 bases and 3 bases, with 11 bases remaining between them. The CDR3 is 14 amino acids. CDR1 and CDR2 (germline): LNHDA, SQIVND (reference sequence). The CDR3 sequence: CASSMYGIDTEAFF. The CDR3, as DNA: TGTGCCAGTAGTATGTACGGGATAGACACTGAAGCTTTCTTT.

The chain links TRBV3-1 (or the pseudogene TRBV3-2) to TRBJ1-3; D ambiguous. Per germline, CDR1 LGHDT and CDR2 YNNKEL (reference sequence). This CDR3 contains 14 residues. Deletions cut 1 base from V and 4 bases from J, with 8 bases between. As DNA, the CDR3 is TGTGCCAGCAGCCAAGCTTATGCCGGAAACACCATATATTTT. It encodes CASSQAYAGNTIYF.

The gene calls are TRBV11-3 and TRBJ2-1, with 7 bases aligning to TRBD1. The CDR3 sequence is 15 residues long. Germline V lookup: CDR1 SGHNT, CDR2 YENEEA. J was trimmed by 4 bases and V by 5 bases; bases with no gene match: 8. The CDR3 coding sequence is TGTGCCAGCAGCCTCCATGGACAGGTTTACAATGAGCAGTTCTTC. This codes for CASSLHGQVYNEQFF. Using reference TRBV11-3 and TRBJ2-1 for the parts outside the CDR3, the full variable domain is EAGVVQSPRYKIIEKKQPVAFWCNPISGHNTLYWYLQNLGQGPELLIRYENEEAVDDSQLPKDRFSAERLKGVDSTLKIQPAELGDSAVYLCASSLHGQVYNEQFFGPGTRLTVL.

The chain recombines TRBV7-3 with TRBJ1-1; D call uncertain. V was pared by 4 bases and J by 6 bases, with 18 bases between. CDR1 and CDR2 (germline): SGHTA, FQGTGA. This CDR3 is built from 15 residues. The CDR3 here is CASSSLGAGRAEAFF. The DNA of the CDR3 is TGTGCCAGCAGCTCTCTCGGCGCAGGAAGAGCTGAAGCTTTCTTT.

V and J are TRBV7-2 and TRBJ1-2; no reliable D call. The CDR3 length is 14 residues. In germline, CDR1 is SGHTA, CDR2 FQGNSA. V lost 2 bases, J lost 8 bases, and 15 bases lay in between. The DNA for the CDR3 is TGTGCCAGCAGCTTATCAGCACCAAACCTGGGCTACACCTTC. Translated, it gives CASSLSAPNLGYTF. Full variable domain (rest looked up from reference TRBV7-2 and TRBJ1-2): GAGVSQSPSNKVTEKGKDVELRCDPISGHTALYWYRQSLGQGLEFLIYFQGNSAPDKSGLPSDRFSAERTGGSVSTLTIQRTQQEDSAVYLCASSLSAPNLGYTFGSGTRLTVV.

This chain uses TRBV11-2 with TRBJ1-2; D gene uncertain. CDR3 size: 14 residues. V shed 4 bases and J shed 2 bases, with 11 bases lying between them. Germline values: CDR1 SGHAT, CDR2 FQNNGV. CDR3 region: CASSYTIGNYGYTF. The CDR3 coding sequence is TGTGCCAGCAGCTACACAATAGGCAACTATGGCTACACCTTC.

The rearrangement joins TRBV6-1 to TRBJ1-2; 9 bases are shared with TRBD1. Trimming removed 0 bases from V and 4 bases from J; junction bases left unmatched: 6. The CDR3 consists of 16 residues. Looked up from germline, CDR1 is MNHNS and CDR2 is SASEGT. CDR3 sequence reads: CASSEAGGQGGYGYTF. The CDR3 DNA reads TGTGCCAGCAGTGAAGCGGGGGGACAGGGCGGCTATGGCTACACCTTC.

This clone came up once. This rearrangement joins TRBV19 to TRBJ1-2; 7 bases are shared with TRBD1. The CDR3 has 16 amino acids. V gave up 5 bases and J gave up 1 base; unmatched junction bases: 10. Germline V gene sequence: CDR1 LNHDA, CDR2 SQIVND (reference sequence). CDR3 sequence reads: CASSRGRDSLNYGYTF. CDR3 sequence (DNA): TGTGCCAGTAGTCGAGGACGGGACAGCCTTAACTATGGCTACACCTTC.

The count of this clone is one. The V and J genes are TRBV7-3 and TRBJ1-5; D gene uncertain. The CDR3 contains 13 residues. Germline V gene sequence: CDR1 SGHTA, CDR2 FQGTGA. The V end lost 2 bases, the J end lost 6 bases, and 8 bases lay between the germline ends. The DNA for the CDR3 is TGTGCCAGCAGCTTAGGCAGGAGTCAGCCCCAGCATTTT. This sequence encodes CASSLGRSQPQHF. Based on the CDR3 plus reference TRBV7-3 and TRBJ1-5, the full variable domain is GAGVSQTPSNKVTEKGKYVELRCDPISGHTALYWYRQSLGQGPEFLIYFQGTGAADDSGLPNDRFFAVRPEGSVSTLKIQRTERGDSAVYLCASSLGRSQPQHFGDGTRLSIL.

The J gene is TRBJ2-7, the V gene TRBV4-3, with TRBD1 as a possible D gene (6 bases). The CDR3 runs 14 residues. The germline gives CDR1 LGHNA, CDR2 YSLEER. Deletions cut 6 bases from V and 5 bases from J, with 17 bases between. CDR3 in amino acids: CASSSYGGFNEQYF. In nucleotides, the CDR3 is TGCGCCAGCAGTTCGTATGGGGGCTTCAACGAGCAGTACTTC.

The chain combines TRBV7-3 with TRBJ1-1, with TRBD1 as a possible D gene (5 bases). This CDR3 has 13 residues. Germline V gene sequence: CDR1 SGHTA, CDR2 FQGTGA. The V end was cut by 0 bases, the J end by 5 bases, with 7 bases between. CDR3 in DNA: TGTGCCAGCAGCTTAACCAGGGAGACTGAAGCTTTCTTT. This sequence encodes CASSLTRETEAFF.

The gene calls are TRBV5-1 and TRBJ2-3; 8 nucleotides align to TRBD2. The germline gives CDR1 SGHRS, CDR2 YFSETQ. Unmatched junction bases numbered 8, after V lost 4 bases and J lost 1 base. This CDR3 spans 16 amino acids. CDR3 region: CASSPGKTSGTDTQYF. The CDR3 coding sequence is TGCGCCAGCAGCCCCGGAAAGACTAGCGGCACAGATACGCAGTATTTT.

This chain uses TRBV4-1 with TRBJ1-2; 9 nucleotides align to TRBD1. With 1 base clipped from V and 6 bases from J, the junction kept 12 bases outside the gene matches. The CDR3 sequence is 17 residues long. Per germline, CDR1 MGHRA and CDR2 YSYEKL. CDR3 in amino acids: CASSQVVMDRGSHGYTF. The CDR3 DNA reads as TGCGCCAGCAGCCAAGTGGTCATGGACAGGGGCAGCCATGGCTACACCTTC.

This sequence joins TRBV19 and TRBJ1-5; 8 bases agree with TRBD1. Germline V gene data show CDR1 as LNHDA and CDR2 as SQIVND (reference sequence). CDR3 length: 15 amino acids. With V trimmed by 6 bases and J by 0 bases, 4 bases remained unmatched. The CDR3 coding sequence is TGTGCCAGTAGCAGACAGGGGAATAGCAATCAGCCCCAGCATTTT. Amino acids: CASSRQGNSNQPQHF.

V is TRBV18 and J is TRBJ2-7; possible D gene TRBD1, 5 bases. The CDR3 length is 15 residues. V was clipped by 6 bases and J by 2 bases, with 17 bases between them. In germline, CDR1 is KGHSH, CDR2 LQKENI. The CDR3 is CASSLIQEMTYEQYF. CDR3 bases: TGTGCCAGCTCGCTCATACAGGAGATGACCTACGAGCAGTACTTC.

V usage is TRBV19 and J usage is TRBJ2-1; 16 bases match TRBD2. Germline V gives CDR1 LNHDA, CDR2 SQIVND (reference sequence). The CDR3 covers 16 residues. Germline trimming cut 3 bases from V and 5 bases from J; bases unmatched to any gene: 1. CDR3 sequence reads: CASSMGLAGGNNEQFF. The CDR3 nucleotides are TGTGCCAGTAGTATGGGACTAGCGGGAGGGAACAATGAGCAGTTCTTC.

The J gene is TRBJ1-1, the V gene TRBV5-1; D might be TRBD1 (5 bases). The ends were cut back, 6 bases at V and 2 bases at J, with 17 bases in the middle. Germline assignment: CDR1 SGHRS and CDR2 YFSETQ. This CDR3 spans 15 amino acids. CDR3 amino acids: CASTPVGALNTEAFF. In DNA, the CDR3 is TGCGCCAGCACCCCCGTCGGGGCACTCAACACTGAAGCTTTCTTT.

The J gene is TRBJ2-5, the V gene TRBV4-1, with 13 nucleotides matching TRBD2. Germline loops: CDR1 MGHRA, CDR2 YSYEKL. There are 15 residues in the CDR3. V dropped 4 bases and J dropped 3; count of bases not matched to a gene: 2. The CDR3 loop is CASSPGTSGKETQYF. The CDR3 DNA sequence: TGCGCCAGCAGCCCCGGGACTAGCGGGAAAGAGACCCAGTACTTC.